This T cell receptor (beta chain) was captured by sequencing in a study of cytomegalovirus exposure and HLA in healthy donors. As for the study in general: The 95 to 150 validation repertoires and the 666 first-cohort repertoires shared a platform, a later analysis reported. Whole-study findings and limits: The CMV antigen specificity of a few CMV-associated chains was confirmed through in vitro analysis. Despite most TCR sequences being rare, some public TCRs occurred in many donors.

Note on this clone: Its antigen is undetermined.

Separate from the approximately 670-subject first cohort was the approximately 130-subject validation cohort, to which the donors belonged. In germline, CDR1 is SQVTM, CDR2 ANQGSEA. V lost 3 bases and J lost 4, with 12 bases in between. This CDR3 is built from 13 residues. This table comes from immunoSEQ multiplex PCR, and its TCRdb copy is limited to in-frame clones, with some not included. The sample holds approximately 200,000 clones, about 90% seen once. The gene calls are TRBV29-1 and TRBJ1-2; D is unclear. The receptor was derived from a woman aged 18-35 years in good health and CMV-seronegative. What was sequenced was PBMCs. The CDR3 loop is CSVDEAGRYGYTF. The CDR3 DNA reads as TGCAGCGTTGATGAAGCAGGCCGCTATGGCTACACCTTC.